The source of this T cell receptor (beta chain) is a study of neoadjuvant anti-PD-1 for oral cavity cancer. On the study more broadly: Most patients had three to four biweekly doses of 3 mg/kg nivolumab before resection. Patients without progression got a fourth dose around day 43.

Sequencing used immunoSEQ multiplex PCR; TCRdb keeps in-frame clones, though not all of them. The table lists about 72,000 clones, approximately 84% of them singletons. Time point given: after neoadjuvant nivolumab, at surgical resection. Germline values: CDR1 SGDLS, CDR2 YYNGEE. The CDR3 has 15 amino acids. V gave up 5 bases and J gave up 7 bases, with 20 bases separating them. The sequence was obtained from a person aged 40 to 85 with oral cavity squamous cell carcinoma. This chain links TRBV9 with TRBJ2-3; tentative D call: TRBD2 (7 bases). The starting material was PBMCs, obtained after nivolumab (anti-PD-1) treatment. The CDR3, as DNA: TGTGCCAGCAGTGCCAAGGGGGAGGGCCGGAATACGCAGTATTTT. This codes for CASSAKGEGRNTQYF.